The clone carrying this T cell receptor (beta chain) was observed a single time. Its specificity is not known. The germline gives CDR1 GTSNPN, CDR2 SVGIG (reference sequence). The length of the CDR3 is 16 residues. With 3 bases clipped from V and 5 bases from J, the junction kept 10 bases outside the gene matches. A multiplex PCR was run with 60 Vbeta primers and 13 Jbeta primers. Here immunoSEQ multiplex PCR was the method, and the copy in TCRdb shows in-frame clones only, minus some. The sample lists about 64,000 clones; 85% to 90% were seen once. This specimen comes from a study of cytomegalovirus exposure and HLA in healthy donors. Study-wide results and limits: Both high specificity and high sensitivity reportedly marked the classifier's diagnosis of cytomegalovirus status. Rarity held for most TCR sequences, but there were some public TCRs that occurred in many donors.

The receptor was derived from a female donor in good health and CMV-seronegative. Input material: PBMCs. V gene TRBV30 combines with J gene TRBJ1-4; 9 bases agree with TRBD1. In DNA, the CDR3 is TGTGCCTGGAGCCACCGGGACAGGGTCTCCAATGAAAAACTGTTTTTT. Protein product: CAWSHRDRVSNEKLFF.